What follows are 21 T cell receptor beta chains derived from one specimen sequenced in a study of cytomegalovirus exposure and HLA in healthy donors (dated by TCRdb to 2017 to 2019). To prepare the library, the immunoSEQ multiplex PCR assay was applied. A mixture of 60 forward primers for TCR Vbeta segments and 13 reverse primers for TCR Jbeta segments was used in the multiplex PCR. TCRdb re-hosts the immuneACCESS table, in-frame sequences only. Its copies lack some clones; in the studies checked, an unresolved V gene accounts for under half of them, and the cause for the rest is not known. The sample table holds approximately 99,000 clones, of which roughly four fifths were seen once. The ten biggest clones cover about 3.5% of the sample. The sequenced material came from PBMCs. The origin of the receptors is a man between 35 and 55 years old in good health and CMV-seronegative.

This chain uses TRBV11-2 with TRBJ2-7; D uncertain. This CDR3 comprises 13 residues. The V end lost 1 base, the J end lost 5 bases, and 9 bases lay between the germline ends. CDR1 is SGHAT, CDR2 FQNNGV, per germline. This CDR3 is CASSLGAMNEQYF. CDR3 DNA sequence: TGTGCCAGCAGCTTAGGGGCGATGAACGAGCAGTACTTC.

This clone was counted a few times. In nucleotides, the CDR3 is TGTGCCAGCAGTGAAGCGCTCCAGGTTTACGAGCAGTACTTC. The encoded protein is CASSEALQVYEQYF. The chain carries TRBV6-1 and TRBJ2-7; D uncertain. CDR1 is MNHNS, CDR2 SASEGT, per germline. The CDR3 spans 14 residues. V was clipped by 0 bases and J by 4 bases, with 10 bases between them.

The genes are TRBV5-1 and TRBJ2-7; TRBD1 aligns across 8 bases. V lost 4 bases and J lost 5; bases outside the gene matches: 11. The CDR3 runs to 15 residues. Germline assignment: CDR1 SGHRS and CDR2 YFSETQ. CDR3 in DNA: TGCGCCAGCAGCACCGGACAGGGTGGTGGGCACGAGCAGTACTTC. This translates into CASSTGQGGGHEQYF. Using reference TRBV5-1 and TRBJ2-7 for the parts outside the CDR3, the full variable domain is KAGVTQTPRYLIKTRGQQVTLSCSPISGHRSVSWYQQTPGQGLQFLFEYFSETQRNKGNFPGRFSGRQFSNSRSEMNVSTLELGDSALYLCASSTGQGGGHEQYFGPGTRLTVT.

This clone came up a few times. This chain joins TRBV28 and TRBJ1-4, with 9 positions matching TRBD1. V shed 2 bases, J shed 13 bases, and the junction held 11 bases outside the gene matches. Germline-derived CDR1 and CDR2 are MDHEN and SYDVKM. CDR3 length: 15 amino acids. The CDR3 sequence is CASSLSTGGDRGLFF. The CDR3 bases are TGTGCCAGCAGTTTAAGCACAGGGGGCGATAGGGGACTGTTTTTT.

The genes are TRBV18 and TRBJ1-2; 8 bases fit TRBD1. The CDR3 contains 16 residues. V lost 2 bases, J lost 2 bases, and 7 bases stayed unmatched. The V gene's germline CDR1 is KGHSH and CDR2 LQKENI. CDR3 DNA: TGTGCCAGCTCACCATCGCAGGGGGCCCCCAACTATGGCTACACCTTC. It is translated as CASSPSQGAPNYGYTF. Based on the CDR3 plus reference TRBV18 and TRBJ1-2, the full variable domain is NAGVMQNPRHLVRRRGQEARLRCSPMKGHSHVYWYRQLPEEGLKFMVYLQKENIIDESGMPKERFSAEFPKEGPSILRIQQVVRGDSAAYFCASSPSQGAPNYGYTFGSGTRLTVV.

The chain recombines TRBV30 with TRBJ1-1; tentative D call: TRBD1 (6 bases). CDR3 length equals 14 residues. Germline CDR1 and CDR2: GTSNPN and SVGIG (reference sequence). The V gene lost 6 bases and the J gene lost 8 bases, with 22 bases spanning the gap. This chain's CDR3 is CACEGDKLTFEAFF. CDR3 DNA sequence: TGTGCCTGCGAGGGGGACAAGCTAACATTCGAAGCTTTCTTT.

V and J are TRBV10-1 and TRBJ2-7, with 7 positions matching TRBD1. Germline V gene data show CDR1 as WNHNN and CDR2 as SYGVQD (reference sequence). The CDR3 runs 17 residues. The ends lost 1 base at V and 0 bases at J; junction bases unmatched: 9. The CDR3 region is CASSEWEIGTDSYEQYF. The DNA for the CDR3 is TGCGCCAGCAGTGAGTGGGAAATTGGGACAGACTCCTACGAGCAGTACTTC.

CDR3 residues: CASSSRQGANTGELFF. Written as DNA, the CDR3 is TGTGCCAGCAGCTCTCGACAGGGGGCGAACACCGGGGAGCTGTTTTTT. This chain joins TRBV7-9 and TRBJ2-2; the match to TRBD1 covers 9 bases. The CDR3 extends over 16 amino acids. J was trimmed by 0 bases and V by 4 bases; bases with no gene match: 3. Germline V gene lookup returns CDR1 SEHNR and CDR2 FQNEAQ (reference sequence).

J is TRBJ1-2 and V is TRBV4-2, with D possibly matching TRBD1 (5 bases). With 2 bases removed from V and 4 bases from J, the gap between germline ends came to 11 bases. This CDR3 has 14 amino acids. From germline, CDR1 is LGHNA and CDR2 YNFKEQ. The CDR3: CASSQSQGIYGYTF. Written as DNA, the CDR3 is TGTGCCAGCAGCCAAAGTCAGGGCATCTATGGCTACACCTTC.

The J gene is TRBJ2-7, the V gene TRBV2, with TRBD2 matching over 7 bases. Trimming cost V 7 bases and J 5 bases; bases outside gene matches: 5. The V gene's germline CDR1 is SNHLY and CDR2 FYNNEI. This CDR3 comprises 12 residues. In nucleotides, the CDR3 is TGTGCCAGCACCTGGGGGGGGGACGAGCAGTACTTC. This codes for CASTWGGDEQYF.

The J gene is TRBJ2-5, the V gene TRBV18; 8 nucleotides line up with TRBD2. Unmatched junction bases numbered 12, after V lost 4 bases and J lost 5 bases. CDR3 size: 16 residues. The germline V gene has CDR1 KGHSH and CDR2 LQKENI. CDR3 sequence (DNA): TGTGCCAGCTCACGCGCAGGACCGGGGGGGCGCGAGACCCAGTACTTC. This sequence encodes CASSRAGPGGRETQYF.

The chain couples TRBV28 to TRBJ1-2, with 8 nucleotides matching TRBD1. V was clipped by 6 bases and J by 0 bases; unmatched bases: 6. The CDR3 is made up of 15 amino acids. The V gene's germline CDR1 is MDHEN and CDR2 SYDVKM. The chain's CDR3 is CASSPGTGANYGYTF. CDR3 nucleotides: TGTGCCAGCAGCCCGGGGACAGGAGCTAACTATGGCTACACCTTC.

The V and J genes are TRBV14 and TRBJ2-5; 7 positions match TRBD1. The germline V gene has CDR1 SGHDN and CDR2 FVKESK. The CDR3 runs 14 residues. Trimming cost V 5 bases and J 5 bases; bases outside gene matches: 8. CDR3 in DNA: TGTGCCAGCAGCAGCACTACAGGGGTGGAGACCCAGTACTTC. As protein: CASSSTTGVETQYF.

The chain links TRBV7-2 to TRBJ2-7, with TRBD1 as a possible D gene (7 bases). Germline V gene sequence: CDR1 SGHTA, CDR2 FQGNSA. V shed 5 bases and J shed 4 bases, with 21 bases lying between them. This CDR3 has 16 amino acids. CDR3 residues: CASSQSGGLAPYEQYF. The CDR3 DNA sequence: TGTGCCAGCAGCCAGTCAGGGGGGTTGGCCCCATACGAGCAGTACTTC.

CDR3 in DNA: TGTGCCAGCAGCTTAGGACTAGCGGGGGGGCAAGAGACCCAGTACTTC. Its translation is CASSLGLAGGQETQYF. V is TRBV7-2 and J is TRBJ2-5; 14 bases are shared with TRBD2. Losses at the gene ends were 1 base for V and 2 bases for J; bases not matched to a gene: 0. In germline, CDR1 is SGHTA, CDR2 FQGNSA. This CDR3 has 16 amino acids.

The rearrangement uses TRBV6-5 and TRBJ1-2; D unclear. V was cut by 0 bases and J by 4 bases, with 9 bases left in between. The germline V gene has CDR1 MNHEY and CDR2 SVGAGI. The CDR3 loop spans 14 amino acids. CDR3 coding DNA: TGTGCCAGCAGTTACTCATCAGTTATCTATGGCTACACCTTC. Translation: CASSYSSVIYGYTF.

The chain joins TRBV5-5 to TRBJ1-2; TRBD1 aligns across 7 bases. CDR3 size: 15 residues. V lost 0 bases and J lost 5; bases outside the gene matches: 7. Germline CDR1 reads SGHKS; CDR2 reads YYEKEE (reference sequence). The CDR3 reads CASSLVSGGRYGYTF. CDR3 bases: TGTGCCAGCAGCTTGGTTTCAGGGGGAAGGTATGGCTACACCTTC.

The chain recombines TRBV2 with TRBJ1-6; the D gene is possibly TRBD1 (6 bases). CDR1 and CDR2 from the germline V gene are SNHLY and FYNNEI. V was trimmed by 6 bases and J by 0 bases, leaving 9 bases between them. This CDR3 spans 15 amino acids. Written as DNA, the CDR3 is TGTGCCAGCAGGGCGACAGGCTCCTATAATTCACCCCTCCACTTT. Protein: CASRATGSYNSPLHF.

The CDR3 sequence: CASSFSRTSGAKETQYF. In nucleotides, the CDR3 is TGTGCCAGCAGTTTCTCAAGGACTAGCGGGGCGAAGGAGACCCAGTACTTC. The chain links TRBV27 to TRBJ2-5; 12 bases fit TRBD2. The CDR3 loop spans 17 amino acids. Germline V gene data show CDR1 as MNHEY and CDR2 as SMNVEV (reference sequence). The trim removed 3 bases at V and 5 bases at J, leaving 10 bases unmatched.

The V gene is TRBV4-1, the J gene TRBJ2-2, with 10 nucleotides matching TRBD2. The trim removed 0 bases at V and 4 bases at J, leaving 2 bases unmatched. Germline lookup yields CDR1 MGHRA and CDR2 YSYEKL. The CDR3 extends over 16 amino acids. The CDR3 reads CASSQEIAGGTGELFF. The CDR3, as DNA: TGCGCCAGCAGCCAAGAGATAGCGGGGGGCACCGGGGAGCTGTTTTTT.

The chain is built from TRBV2 and TRBJ1-2, with TRBD1 identical over 10 bases. There are 14 residues in the CDR3. The trim removed 6 bases at V and 3 bases at J, leaving 4 bases unmatched. CDR1 and CDR2 (germline): SNHLY, FYNNEI. CDR3 coding DNA: TGTGCCAGCAGAGGACAGGGGGTGTACTATGGCTACACCTTC. The encoded protein is CASRGQGVYYGYTF.